The present T cell receptor beta chain was sequenced within a study of T cell repertoires in cytomegalovirus infection. TCRdb reprocessed the reads via MiXCR and lists one record per CDR3 protein. This sample carries around 750,000 distinct CDR3 sequences, about 31% of them seen once, and the ten largest clones take 9.5% to 15%. Trimming left V 3 bases short and J 3 bases short, with 8 bases between. The CDR3 has 14 residues. Germline V gene data show CDR1 as MNHNS and CDR2 as SASEGT. This clonotype appeared a few times. Its target is unknown. This specimen was cultured CD8+ T cells from PBMCs, taken from culture after CMV antigen stimulation. This clonotype was obtained from a human donor in good health (CMV status not recorded). Some clones in this sample may be carry-over from other donors' samples. The V call is TRBV6-1, the J call TRBJ2-2; D might be TRBD1 (5 bases). CDR3 residues: CASSEPRDTGELFF. In DNA, the CDR3 is TGTGCCAGCAGTGAGCCCAGGGACACCGGGGAGCTGTTTTTT.